These 21 T cell receptor beta chains originate from one sample sequenced in a study of T cell responses to AZD1222 COVID-19 vaccine. This table comes from immunoSEQ multiplex PCR, and its TCRdb copy is limited to in-frame clones, with some not included. The sample has 130,000 to 150,000 clones; around 92% are singletons. The sample was peripheral blood, taken on day 0 of AZD1222 vaccination. The receptors here all came from an adult in good health.

The genes are TRBV5-8 and TRBJ2-5; weak D call: TRBD2 (5 bases). The CDR3 has 15 residues. The V end lost 0 bases, the J end lost 2 bases, and 11 bases lay between the germline ends. CDR1 and CDR2 from the germline V gene are SGHTS and YDEGEE. The CDR3 loop is CASSLAGRAQETQYF. The DNA of the CDR3 is TGTGCCAGCAGCTTGGCCGGGCGGGCGCAAGAGACCCAGTACTTC.

This clone was seen only once. V and J are TRBV27 and TRBJ1-5, with D hard to call. The germline V gene encodes CDR1 MNHEY and CDR2 SMNVEV (reference sequence). The CDR3 is 13 residues long. The germline V and J ends were trimmed by 1 base and 2 bases, with 3 bases remaining between them. As DNA, the CDR3 is TGTGCCAGCAGTTTATTCCGCAATCAGCCCCAGCATTTT. Translating gives CASSLFRNQPQHF.

The chain carries TRBV7-6 and TRBJ1-1, with a possible D match to TRBD1 (6 bases). Germline lookup yields CDR1 SGHVS and CDR2 FNYEAQ. CDR3 length: 14 amino acids. Deletions cut 0 bases from V and 4 bases from J, with 9 bases between. As DNA, the CDR3 is TGTGCCAGCAGCTTAGCGAGGGGGGGCACTGAAGCTTTCTTT. The encoded protein is CASSLARGGTEAFF.

J is TRBJ1-1 and V is TRBV7-8; D ambiguous. Germline assignment: CDR1 SGHVS and CDR2 FQNEAQ. This CDR3 comprises 13 residues. V was trimmed by 3 bases and J by 1 base, leaving 6 bases between them. CDR3 in amino acids: CASSFLQNTEAFF. For the CDR3, the DNA is TGTGCCAGCAGCTTTCTACAGAACACTGAAGCTTTCTTT.

The chain carries TRBV5-1 and TRBJ2-1; 7 positions agree with TRBD1. Trimming took 0 bases from V and 7 from J; bases not matched to a gene: 4. This CDR3 spans 14 amino acids. Germline CDR1 SGHRS, CDR2 YFSETQ. CDR3 protein: CASSLETGPNEQFF. CDR3 DNA: TGCGCCAGCAGCTTGGAGACAGGGCCGAATGAGCAGTTCTTC.

The V gene is TRBV3-1 (or the pseudogene TRBV3-2), the J gene TRBJ1-2, with TRBD1 matching 10 bases. J gave up 1 base and V 4 bases, and 3 bases lay outside the gene matches. The CDR3 is 15 residues long. Per the germline V gene, CDR1 is LGHDT and CDR2 is YNNKEL (reference sequence). CDR3 amino acids: CASSRDRGYNYGYTF. DNA of the CDR3: TGTGCCAGCAGCCGGGACAGGGGCTATAACTATGGCTACACCTTC.

This chain links TRBV29-1 with TRBJ2-7; 8 bases agree with TRBD1. Per germline, CDR1 SQVTM and CDR2 ANQGSEA. Losses at the gene ends were 4 bases for V and 6 bases for J; bases not matched to a gene: 8. This CDR3 region has 13 residues. The CDR3 spells CSVARQGSSEQYF. In DNA, the CDR3 is TGCAGCGTTGCCCGACAGGGGAGCTCCGAGCAGTACTTC.

This rearrangement joins TRBV6-6 to TRBJ2-7, with no clear D. Germline V gives CDR1 MNHNY, CDR2 SVGAGI (reference sequence). V lost 5 bases and J 2 bases, leaving 7 bases between the germline ends. The CDR3 length is 12 residues. The CDR3 nucleotides read TGTGCCAGCAGTCCCAGAACCTACGAGCAGTACTTC. Its translation: CASSPRTYEQYF.

The V call is TRBV19, the J call TRBJ1-2; tentatively, D is TRBD1 (6 bases). From germline, CDR1 is LNHDA and CDR2 SQIVND (reference sequence). V shed 5 bases and J shed 3 bases, with 10 bases lying between them. The CDR3 covers 13 residues. In DNA form, the CDR3 reads TGTGCCAGTAGTCCGCAGGGGTACTATGGCTACACCTTC. This sequence encodes CASSPQGYYGYTF.

The J gene is TRBJ2-1, the V gene TRBV24-1; TRBD1 matches at 7 bases. The CDR3 spans 16 residues. The J segment lost 4 bases and the V segment lost 3 bases, leaving 8 bases of the junction unmatched. Per the germline V gene, CDR1 is KGHDR and CDR2 is SFDVKD. CDR3: CATSDLAGGQYNEQFF. The DNA of the CDR3 is TGTGCCACCAGTGATCTGGCAGGGGGTCAGTACAATGAGCAGTTCTTC.

This sequence joins TRBV7-9 and TRBJ1-2; D unclear. Germline CDR1 reads SEHNR; CDR2 reads FQNEAQ (reference sequence). The CDR3 extends over 15 amino acids. The germline V and J ends were trimmed by 1 base and 6 bases, with 15 bases remaining between them. The CDR3 region is CASSLEYGKEDGYTF. CDR3 nucleotide sequence: TGTGCCAGCAGCTTAGAGTATGGGAAAGAAGATGGCTACACCTTC.

This rearrangement joins TRBV2 to TRBJ2-4, with 9 bases fitting TRBD2. From germline, CDR1 is SNHLY and CDR2 FYNNEI. The CDR3 spans 13 residues. J was trimmed by 15 bases and V by 7 bases; bases with no gene match: 13. The CDR3 nucleotides read TGTGCCAGCAACCCTCCTAGCGGGGTGTTTTCGTACTTC. This gives the protein CASNPPSGVFSYF.

V and J are TRBV7-2 and TRBJ2-5; 7 nucleotides line up with TRBD2. Germline V CDR1 and CDR2: SGHTA, FQGNSA. The trim removed 5 bases at V and 3 bases at J, leaving 3 bases unmatched. The CDR3 sequence is 13 residues long. DNA of the CDR3: TGTGCCAGCAGCCCCCGGGGGGAAGAGACCCAGTACTTC. This gives the protein CASSPRGEETQYF.

The V and J genes are TRBV5-6 and TRBJ2-4, with D perhaps TRBD2 (6 bases). The CDR3 spans 14 residues. Trimming cost V 0 bases and J 8 bases, with 12 bases left between them. Germline V gene data show CDR1 as SGHDT and CDR2 as YYEEEE. For the CDR3, the DNA is TGTGCCAGCAGCTTGGAACTAGGAGGGTACATTCAGTACTTC. Amino acids: CASSLELGGYIQYF.

Only a few counts were recorded for this clone. Additional DNA sequences in this sample encode the identical CDR3. The rearrangement uses TRBV12-3 or TRBV12-4 and TRBJ1-2; D is undetermined. The CDR3 covers 12 residues. Trimming took 2 bases from V and 2 from J, leaving 3 bases between them. The CDR3 nucleotides read TGTGCCAGCAGTTTATCCAACTATGGCTACACCTTC. It specifies CASSLSNYGYTF.

This clone is a singleton in its sample. This rearrangement joins TRBV19 to TRBJ2-5; tentative D call: TRBD1 (5 bases). The germline gives CDR1 LNHDA, CDR2 SQIVND (reference sequence). V lost 5 bases, J lost 5 bases, and 12 bases lay in between. This CDR3 is 13 amino acids long. CDR3 bases: TGTGCCAGTAGTCAGAGCTACAGGGAGACCCAGTACTTC. Translated, it gives CASSQSYRETQYF.

This clone was seen a few times. The chain joins TRBV4-3 to TRBJ2-7, with a weak D call TRBD1 (6 bases). Germline V gene lookup returns CDR1 LGHNA and CDR2 YSLEER. Trimming cost V 4 bases and J 3 bases, with 22 bases left between them. This CDR3 has 17 residues. The DNA for the CDR3 is TGCGCCAGCAGCCCAAGGAGACAGGACGGGGTTAACTACGAGCAGTACTTC. Encoded protein: CASSPRRQDGVNYEQYF.

The chain joins TRBV3-1 (or the pseudogene TRBV3-2) to TRBJ1-2; TRBD1 is a possible D gene (6 bases). The germline gives CDR1 LGHDT, CDR2 YNNKEL (reference sequence). The V and J ends lost 2 bases and 5 bases respectively, with 15 bases between them. The CDR3 is made up of 15 amino acids. CDR3 loop: CASSQLMGALYGYTF. CDR3 in DNA: TGTGCCAGCAGCCAATTAATGGGGGCACTGTATGGCTACACCTTC.

This clone showed up just once. The chain links TRBV18 to TRBJ2-6, with a weak D call TRBD1 (5 bases). The germline CDR1 and CDR2 sequences are KGHSH and LQKENI. V lost 2 bases and J 0 bases, leaving 17 bases between the germline ends. This CDR3 region has 19 residues. CDR3 residues: CASSPSQSPGRSGANVLTF. The CDR3 DNA reads TGTGCCAGCTCACCAAGCCAGTCCCCAGGGCGCTCTGGGGCCAACGTCCTGACTTTC.

J is TRBJ2-1 and V is TRBV19; 12 positions match TRBD2. The germline gives CDR1 LNHDA, CDR2 SQIVND (reference sequence). The CDR3 covers 18 residues. J was trimmed by 4 bases and V by 4 bases; bases with no gene match: 11. CDR3 sequence reads: CASSTPSGGAQPYNEQFF. DNA of the CDR3: TGTGCCAGTAGTACGCCTAGCGGGGGGGCACAACCTTACAATGAGCAGTTCTTC.

The chain combines TRBV18 with TRBJ2-1; TRBD1 matches 10 bases. Germline-derived CDR1 and CDR2 are KGHSH and LQKENI. The CDR3 extends over 16 amino acids. V trimming: 6 bases; J trimming: 0 bases; junction bases outside the gene matches: 5. The CDR3 coding sequence is TGTGCCAGCTCTAGACAGGGGGCCGGCTCCTACAATGAGCAGTTCTTC. Residues: CASSRQGAGSYNEQFF.